A single sample gave rise to the 20 T cell receptor beta chains below, sequenced in a study of early T cells in non-severe SARS-CoV-2 infection. TCRdb reprocessed the 5' RACE reads with MiXCR, giving one entry per CDR3 protein. The repertoire has 25,000 to 30,000 distinct CDR3 sequences, roughly 5.6% of them found once; the top ten carry just under 4.5%. The sample comprised whole blood. The receptors stem from an adult who was a healthcare worker with PCR-confirmed SARS-CoV-2 infection or an uninfected control (not recorded which).

There are many counts of this clonotype. The rearrangement uses TRBV21-1 and TRBJ2-5; the listed D gene, TRBD2, was not tested against the DNA. TRBV21-1 is listed as a pseudogene. This CDR3 contains 15 residues. CDR3 sequence: CASDDPPGGGETQYF. The CDR3 bases are TGTGCCAGCGACGACCCTCCGGGAGGGGGAGAGACCCAGTACTTC.

This clonotype was seen a few times. This chain joins TRBV28 and TRBJ2-7; D call uncertain. CDR1 and CDR2 from the germline V gene are MDHEN and SYDVKM. V was shortened by 6 bases and J by 1 base, with 7 bases between the two germline ends. The CDR3 length is 12 residues. In DNA form, the CDR3 reads TGTGCCAGCAGCATATTTTCCTACGAGCAGTACTTC. It encodes CASSIFSYEQYF.

The CDR3 spells CSARRGLAVTDTQYF. The CDR3 nucleotides read TGCAGTGCTAGACGGGGACTAGCGGTCACAGATACGCAGTATTTT. The chain recombines TRBV20-1 with TRBJ2-3, with TRBD2 matching 11 bases. With 2 bases clipped from V and 2 bases from J, the junction kept 3 bases outside the gene matches. The CDR3 extends over 15 amino acids. CDR1 DFQATT and CDR2 SNEGSKA come from the germline V gene (reference sequence).

The sample holds a few counts of this clonotype. The V call is TRBV24-1, the J call TRBJ1-2, with 8 positions matching TRBD1. This CDR3 comprises 11 residues. After removal of 11 bases from V and 6 bases from J, the junction contained 4 bases not matched to a gene. Germline assignment: CDR1 KGHDR and CDR2 SFDVKD. CDR3 in amino acids: CAIGQGDGYTF. The CDR3, as DNA: TGTGCCATCGGACAGGGCGATGGCTACACCTTC.

This clonotype came up many times. The chain joins TRBV3-1 to TRBJ1-3; D is unclear. V was cut by 1 base and J by 0 bases, with 7 bases left in between. Germline V CDR1 and CDR2: LGHDT, YNNKEL (reference sequence). This CDR3 is built from 15 residues. DNA of the CDR3: TGTGCCAGCAGCCAAGGAACTTACTCTGGAAACACCATATATTTT. Translated: CASSQGTYSGNTIYF.

The V call is TRBV30, the J call TRBJ1-1; the D gene is possibly TRBD1 (5 bases). CDR1 and CDR2 (germline): GTSNPN, SVGIG (reference sequence). The CDR3 is 13 amino acids. V lost 0 bases to trimming and J lost 4 bases, with 9 bases between them. The CDR3 sequence: CAWSVQGRTEAFF. Written as DNA, the CDR3 is TGTGCCTGGAGTGTCCAGGGTCGCACTGAAGCTTTCTTT.

This clonotype was observed at least ten times. The V call is TRBV28, the J call TRBJ2-1; D is tentatively TRBD1 or TRBD2 (5 bases each). Deletions cut 7 bases from V and 6 bases from J, with 22 bases between. The V gene's germline CDR1 is MDHEN and CDR2 SYDVKM. The CDR3 loop spans 16 amino acids. The CDR3 nucleotides are TGTGCCAGCACCCTTGGGTTTTTCGGGGCTTCCAATGAGCAGTTCTTC. This encodes CASTLGFFGASNEQFF.

In this sample, this clonotype turned up many times. The chain couples TRBV2 to TRBJ2-7; 9 bases map to TRBD2. The J segment lost 4 bases and the V segment lost 7 bases, leaving 11 bases of the junction unmatched. Germline V gene data show CDR1 as SNHLY and CDR2 as FYNNEI. This CDR3 comprises 15 residues. The CDR3 bases are TGTGCCAGCAATCCGATAGGGACTAGCCTTTACGAGCAGTACTTC. Amino acid sequence: CASNPIGTSLYEQYF. The entire variable domain, with the rest obtained from reference TRBV2 and TRBJ2-7, is as follows: EPEVTQTPSHQVTQMGQEVILRCVPISNHLYFYWYRQILGQKVEFLVSFYNNEISEKSEIFDDQFSVERPDGSNFTLKIRSTKLEDSAMYFCASNPIGTSLYEQYFGPGTRLTVT.

This clonotype was detected many times. The CDR3 nucleotides are TGCAGTGCTAGAGATGGCACAGATACGCAGTATTTT. Translated, it gives CSARDGTDTQYF. This chain joins TRBV20-1 and TRBJ2-3, with D unclear. CDR3 length: 12 amino acids. Germline assignment: CDR1 DFQATT and CDR2 SNEGSKA (reference sequence). V lost 0 bases, J lost 1 base, and 2 bases lay in between.

This clonotype was detected only once. The chain employs TRBV29-1 and TRBJ1-2; D possibly corresponds to TRBD1 (5 bases). Germline V lookup: CDR1 SQVTM, CDR2 ANQGSEA. Trimming stripped 1 base from V and 7 bases from J, with 10 bases between. This CDR3 has 12 amino acids. The CDR3 coding sequence is TGCAGCGTTGAAGGGGGGTCCCTTGGCTACACCTTC. It yields the protein CSVEGGSLGYTF. The whole variable domain, remainder taken from reference TRBV29-1 and TRBJ1-2, is SAVISQKPSRDICQRGTSLTIQCQVDSQVTMMFWYRQQPGQSLTLIATANQGSEATYESGFVIDKFPISRPNLTFSTLTVSNMSPEDSSIYLCSVEGGSLGYTFGSGTRLTVV.

There are many counts of this clonotype. This chain links TRBV20-1 with TRBJ1-6; TRBD1 is a possible D gene (6 bases). CDR1 and CDR2 (germline): DFQATT, SNEGSKA (reference sequence). This CDR3 spans 14 amino acids. Trimming cost V 3 bases and J 4 bases, with 10 bases left between them. The CDR3 DNA follows: TGCAGTGCTAGTACAGGGAATTATAATTCACCCCTCCACTTT. The encoded protein is CSASTGNYNSPLHF.

The chain couples TRBV14 to TRBJ2-7; possible D gene TRBD1, 5 bases. This CDR3 has 15 amino acids. Trimming cost V 4 bases and J 0 bases, with 13 bases left between them. Germline CDR1 is SGHDN and CDR2 is FVKESK. This CDR3 reads CASSPTGRASYEQYF. The CDR3 DNA is TGTGCCAGCAGCCCCACTGGCAGGGCCTCCTACGAGCAGTACTTC.

This clonotype occurred many times. The chain uses TRBV27 and TRBJ1-2; maybe TRBD1 (5 bases). CDR3 size: 12 residues. V shed 10 bases and J shed 2 bases, with 11 bases lying between them. The germline V gene has CDR1 MNHEY and CDR2 SMNVEV (reference sequence). The CDR3 DNA is TGTGCCACAGCAGGGCGGAACTATGGCTACACCTTC. This encodes CATAGRNYGYTF.

Turning to this clonotype: A much larger clone differs by one base, so this may be a read error. The chain combines TRBV5-5 with TRBJ1-2; D is undetermined. The CDR3 runs to 14 residues. Germline V CDR1 and CDR2: SGHKS, YYEKEE (reference sequence). CDR3 region: CASSLWRKGNGHTF. In nucleotides, the CDR3 is TGTGCCAGCAGCTTGTGGCGAAAAGGAAATGGCCACACCTTC.

This clonotype was picked up many times. The genes are TRBV18 and TRBJ2-2, with TRBD2 matching over 9 bases. Trimming at V came to 2 bases and at J to 0 bases, leaving 10 bases not matched to a gene. Per germline, CDR1 KGHSH and CDR2 LQKENI. The CDR3 has 19 residues. The CDR3 reads CASSPSSGSGDSNTGELFF. CDR3 nucleotides: TGTGCCAGCTCACCAAGTAGCGGGAGCGGTGACTCGAACACCGGGGAGCTGTTTTTT. Full variable domain (missing parts from reference TRBV18 and TRBJ2-2): NAGVMQNPRHLVRRRGQEARLRCSPMKGHSHVYWYRQLPEEGLKFMVYLQKENIIDESGMPKERFSAEFPKEGPSILRIQQVVRGDSAAYFCASSPSSGSGDSNTGELFFGEGSRLTVL.

This clonotype was counted at least ten times. The rearrangement uses TRBV4-1 and TRBJ2-3; D uncertain. Germline V gene data show CDR1 as MGHRA and CDR2 as YSYEKL. Trimming cost V 4 bases and J 2 bases, with 4 bases left between them. This CDR3 spans 12 amino acids. The CDR3 here is CASSPHTDTQYF. CDR3 sequence (DNA): TGCGCCAGCAGCCCTCACACAGATACGCAGTATTTT.

The table lists this clonotype with a few counts. J is TRBJ2-3 and V is TRBV4-3, with D possibly matching TRBD1 (6 bases). Trimming stripped 1 base from V and 0 bases from J, with 8 bases between. This CDR3 comprises 15 residues. Per the germline V gene, CDR1 is LGHNA and CDR2 is YSLEER. DNA for the CDR3: TGCGCCAGCAGCCAAGGCAGGGGAAGCACAGATACGCAGTATTTT. It yields the protein CASSQGRGSTDTQYF.

This clonotype was observed at least ten times. The rearrangement links TRBV28 to TRBJ1-5; 7 positions match TRBD1. The V gene's germline CDR1 is MDHEN and CDR2 SYDVKM. The CDR3 has 14 amino acids. V gave up 4 bases and J gave up 7 bases; unmatched junction bases: 7. The CDR3 DNA is TGTGCCAGCAGTTCCCAGACAGGGTCGCAGCCCCAGCATTTT. Amino acids: CASSSQTGSQPQHF.

This clonotype was recorded many times. The chain combines TRBV18 with TRBJ1-2; unclear D gene. Germline V gives CDR1 KGHSH, CDR2 LQKENI. This CDR3 comprises 16 residues. V shed 3 bases and J shed 4 bases, with 18 bases lying between them. CDR3 in DNA: TGTGCCAGCTCACCGGCAGCACCTAGCGACGGCTATGGCTACACCTTC. This gives the protein CASSPAAPSDGYGYTF.

This clonotype was observed many times. The chain carries TRBV12-3 or TRBV12-4 and TRBJ1-1; the D is unclear. The CDR3 totals 15 residues. V lost 7 bases, J lost 2 bases, and 17 bases lay in between. DNA of the CDR3: TGTGCCAGCATCCCTGCCGGGAGCCGAAACACTGAAGCTTTCTTT. Amino acids: CASIPAGSRNTEAFF.